The 10 T cell receptor beta chains listed next were all sequenced from one sample in a study of graft-versus-host responses after intestinal transplantation. Clones were sequenced by immunoSEQ multiplex PCR, and TCRdb holds only the in-frame ones, with some missing. The table has some 66,000 clones, under 90% seen once; the top ten hold about 1.7%. Both intraepithelial and lamina propria lymphocytes were released by processing graft tissue. The source was ileum tissue, collected less than 400 days after transplant. These receptors were obtained from a human patient who received an intestinal transplant, so some T cells may come from the graft donor.

This sequence joins TRBV2 and TRBJ2-5, with TRBD2 as a possible D gene (5 bases). Trimming left V 8 bases short and J 7 bases short, with 17 bases between. The CDR3 contains 13 residues. Germline lookup yields CDR1 SNHLY and CDR2 FYNNEI. The CDR3 DNA sequence: TGTGCCAGCGCCCCCTTTCCCGCGGGGACCCAGTACTTC. It is translated as CASAPFPAGTQYF.

The rearrangement links TRBV25-1 to TRBJ2-1, with 8 bases matching TRBD1. Germline values: CDR1 MGHDK, CDR2 SYGVNS. V was clipped by 1 base and J by 4 bases; unmatched bases: 9. The CDR3 covers 17 residues. CDR3 loop: CASSEFQGAPLYNEQFF. CDR3 bases: TGTGCCAGCAGTGAATTCCAGGGGGCCCCACTATACAATGAGCAGTTCTTC.

This rearrangement joins TRBV28 to TRBJ1-1; tentative D call: TRBD1 (6 bases). This CDR3 has 17 residues. V dropped 2 bases and J dropped 5 bases, with 21 bases sitting between them. CDR1 and CDR2 from the germline V gene are MDHEN and SYDVKM. CDR3 in DNA: TGTGCCAGCAGTTTAGGTTGGGTAGGGTTGAGGGGGACTGAAGCTTTCTTT. It yields the protein CASSLGWVGLRGTEAFF.

The chain joins TRBV5-1 to TRBJ2-6; D uncertain. Trimming pared 5 bases from V and 1 base from J, leaving 4 bases between. The germline V gene encodes CDR1 SGHRS and CDR2 YFSETQ. This CDR3 region has 13 residues. The CDR3 bases are TGCGCCAGCAGGATTTCTGGGGCCAACGTCCTGACTTTC. Its translation is CASRISGANVLTF.

The J gene is TRBJ2-7, the V gene TRBV10-3, with 12 bases aligning to TRBD2. V shed 2 bases, J shed 5 bases, and the junction held 4 bases outside the gene matches. Germline V gene data show CDR1 as ENHRY and CDR2 as SYGVKD. CDR3 length: 15 amino acids. The CDR3 nucleotides read TGTGCCATCAGTGAGGGGTCTAGCGGGAGGGACGAGCAGTACTTC. It encodes CAISEGSSGRDEQYF.

Only a few counts were recorded for this clone. V and J are TRBV6-6 and TRBJ1-2, with 7 bases that match TRBD1. Losses at the gene ends were 2 bases for V and 6 bases for J; bases not matched to a gene: 6. CDR1 is MNHNY and CDR2 is SVGAGI in the germline V gene (reference sequence). The CDR3 is 14 residues long. The CDR3 protein is CASSYGRGRDGYTF. The CDR3 region has the DNA TGTGCCAGCAGTTACGGAAGGGGGCGAGATGGCTACACCTTC.

The chain has TRBV5-6 and TRBJ1-2; D perhaps matches TRBD1 (6 bases). Germline V gives CDR1 SGHDT, CDR2 YYEEEE. This CDR3 comprises 14 residues. V was shortened by 1 base and J by 8 bases, with 15 bases between the two germline ends. Here the CDR3 reads CASSLRNRAGGYTF. The CDR3 coding sequence is TGTGCCAGCAGCTTGCGGAACAGGGCCGGGGGCTACACCTTC.

The rearrangement joins TRBV9 to TRBJ2-7; tentatively, D is TRBD1 (5 bases). Germline CDR1 SGDLS, CDR2 YYNGEE. Trimming pared 0 bases from V and 5 bases from J, leaving 9 bases between. The length of the CDR3 is 13 residues. DNA of the CDR3: TGTGCCAGCAGCGTAGCAGGGTTCGACGAGCAGTACTTC. This sequence encodes CASSVAGFDEQYF. Using reference TRBV9 and TRBJ2-7 for the parts outside the CDR3, the full variable domain is DSGVTQTPKHLITATGQRVTLRCSPRSGDLSVYWYQQSLDQGLQFLIQYYNGEERAKGNILERFSAQQFPDLHSELNLSSLELGDSALYFCASSVAGFDEQYFGPGTRLTVT.

The V gene is TRBV6-1, the J gene TRBJ1-1; possibly TRBD1 for D (5 bases). CDR1 is MNHNS, CDR2 SASEGT, per germline. V lost 2 bases and J lost 6, with 10 bases in between. The CDR3 runs 13 residues. This CDR3 reads CASSEPDSSEAFF. CDR3 coding DNA: TGTGCCAGCAGTGAACCCGACAGCTCTGAAGCTTTCTTT.

The chain uses TRBV7-2 and TRBJ2-5, with 10 bases lining up with TRBD2. The germline V gene has CDR1 SGHTA and CDR2 FQGNSA. J was trimmed by 6 bases and V by 4 bases; bases with no gene match: 14. This CDR3 region has 17 residues. The CDR3 nucleotides are TGTGCCAGCAGCTCCCGGCCTTCAGCGGGGGGGGTGAAGACCCAGTACTTC. Protein: CASSSRPSAGGVKTQYF.